Below, 25 T cell receptor beta chains from the same sample are listed, as sequenced in a study of blood T cell repertoires in COVID-19. Only in-frame clones appear in the TCRdb table, and some are missing; sequencing was by immunoSEQ multiplex PCR. Altogether 25,000 to 30,000 clones are present, 81% being singletons, with the ten largest covering around 55%. The sequenced material came from peripheral blood. These receptors were taken from a man aged 45-60 years with active or convalescent COVID-19.

The chain employs TRBV2 and TRBJ1-4; 9 bases map to TRBD1. The V gene's germline CDR1 is SNHLY and CDR2 FYNNEI. CDR3 size: 13 residues. Trimming removed 8 bases from V and 3 bases from J; junction bases left unmatched: 1. CDR3 in DNA: TGTGCCAGCCGGGACAGGGCTAATGAAAAACTGTTTTTT. Translation gives CASRDRANEKLFF.

This chain connects TRBV2 to TRBJ1-4; 10 nucleotides align to TRBD1. J gave up 10 bases and V 7 bases, and 6 bases lay outside the gene matches. The V gene's germline CDR1 is SNHLY and CDR2 FYNNEI. CDR3 length: 13 amino acids. The CDR3 loop reads CASKGTGAGKLFF. For the CDR3, the DNA is TGTGCCAGCAAGGGGACAGGGGCCGGAAAACTGTTTTTT. Full variable domain (remainder filled in from reference TRBV2 and TRBJ1-4): EPEVTQTPSHQVTQMGQEVILRCVPISNHLYFYWYRQILGQKVEFLVSFYNNEISEKSEIFDDQFSVERPDGSNFTLKIRSTKLEDSAMYFCASKGTGAGKLFFGSGTQLSVL.

This chain joins TRBV12-5 and TRBJ2-7; perhaps TRBD1 as D (6 bases). Germline lookup yields CDR1 LGHNT and CDR2 FRNRAP. This CDR3 comprises 16 residues. Trimming removed 0 bases from V and 1 base from J, with 13 bases in between. CDR3 sequence (DNA): TGTGCTAGTGGTTTGGTAAGGGGACAAATATCCTACGAGCAGTACTTC. Protein sequence: CASGLVRGQISYEQYF.

CDR3 amino acids: CASREPGTARVTQYF. DNA for the CDR3: TGTGCCAGCAGGGAACCCGGGACAGCAAGAGTGACCCAGTACTTC. The genes are TRBV2 and TRBJ2-5; TRBD1 matches 7 bases. Germline V lookup: CDR1 SNHLY, CDR2 FYNNEI. This CDR3 contains 15 residues. Trimming at V came to 6 bases and at J to 7 bases, leaving 14 bases not matched to a gene.

The gene calls are TRBV28 and TRBJ1-1; the D gene is possibly TRBD1 (6 bases). The CDR3 is 11 residues long. Germline values: CDR1 MDHEN, CDR2 SYDVKM. The V gene lost 6 bases and the J gene lost 11 bases, with 13 bases spanning the gap. CDR3 DNA sequence: TGTGCCAGCAGGGCACAGGGACGGGCTTTCTTT. Its translation: CASRAQGRAFF.

CDR3 residues: CAQHGTEAFF. In nucleotides, the CDR3 is TGTGCCCAACACGGGACTGAAGCTTTCTTT. The J gene is TRBJ1-1, the V gene TRBV7-3; D remains ambiguous. The CDR3 has 10 amino acids. V dropped 11 bases and J dropped 5 bases, with 9 bases sitting between them. From germline, CDR1 is SGHTA and CDR2 FQGTGA.

The chain carries TRBV11-3 and TRBJ2-3, with TRBD2 identical over 11 bases. Trimming took 4 bases from V and 6 from J; bases not matched to a gene: 3. The CDR3 runs to 14 residues. Germline CDR1 is SGHNT and CDR2 is YENEEA. The CDR3 loop reads CASSSTSGVDTQYF. The CDR3 region has the DNA TGTGCCAGCAGCTCGACTAGCGGGGTGGATACGCAGTATTTT. Drawing the rest from reference TRBV11-3 and TRBJ2-3, the complete variable domain is EAGVVQSPRYKIIEKKQPVAFWCNPISGHNTLYWYLQNLGQGPELLIRYENEEAVDDSQLPKDRFSAERLKGVDSTLKIQPAELGDSAVYLCASSSTSGVDTQYFGPGTRLTVL.

This clone has more than one count but fewer than ten. The rearrangement joins TRBV6-5 to TRBJ1-5; maybe TRBD1 (6 bases). The CDR3 length is 16 residues. Germline V lookup: CDR1 MNHEY, CDR2 SVGAGI. V was clipped by 0 bases and J by 2 bases, with 11 bases between them. The CDR3 nucleotides are TGTGCCAGCAGTTACTCGAGTACAGGGCGCAATCAGCCCCAGCATTTT. Translation gives CASSYSSTGRNQPQHF.

In this sample, this clone turned up once. This chain links TRBV6-2 or TRBV6-3 with TRBJ2-2, with TRBD2 matching over 12 bases. This CDR3 comprises 15 residues. After removal of 3 bases from V and 6 bases from J, the junction contained 2 bases not matched to a gene. Germline CDR1 MNHEY, CDR2 SVGEGT. The CDR3 sequence: CASSYLAGGPGELFF. CDR3 sequence (DNA): TGTGCCAGCAGTTATCTAGCGGGAGGGCCCGGGGAGCTGTTTTTT.

The rearrangement links TRBV18 to TRBJ2-5; D gene ambiguous. Trimming took 3 bases from V and 1 from J, leaving 9 bases between them. Per germline, CDR1 KGHSH and CDR2 LQKENI. This CDR3 spans 14 amino acids. CDR3 coding DNA: TGTGCCAGCTCACCCATCATGGCCCAAGAGACCCAGTACTTC. Amino acid sequence: CASSPIMAQETQYF.

Only one count was recorded for this clone. The genes are TRBV18 and TRBJ2-5; no reliable D call. This CDR3 is built from 12 residues. From germline, CDR1 is KGHSH and CDR2 LQKENI. The V end lost 5 bases, the J end lost 2 bases, and 6 bases lay between the germline ends. The CDR3 protein is CASSFIQETQYF. The CDR3 region has the DNA TGTGCCAGCTCATTCATTCAAGAGACCCAGTACTTC.

The V call is TRBV3-1 (or the pseudogene TRBV3-2), the J call TRBJ2-2; D unresolved. The CDR3 has 13 amino acids. The V and J ends lost 2 bases and 3 bases respectively, with 4 bases between them. Germline CDR1 reads LGHDT; CDR2 reads YNNKEL (reference sequence). CDR3 nucleotides: TGTGCCAGCAGCCAACTACACACCGGGGAGCTGTTTTTT. Its protein is CASSQLHTGELFF.

This clone appeared once. This chain uses TRBV7-2 with TRBJ1-5; no firm D call. From germline, CDR1 is SGHTA and CDR2 FQGNSA. This CDR3 comprises 11 residues. V was clipped by 1 base and J by 12 bases, with 7 bases between them. The CDR3 DNA reads as TGTGCCAGCAGCTTAGAGGGAGACCAGCATTTT. It translates to CASSLEGDQHF.

The rearrangement joins TRBV30 to TRBJ2-1; 14 nucleotides match TRBD2. This CDR3 is built from 13 residues. V was clipped by 8 bases and J by 9 bases; unmatched bases: 6. From germline, CDR1 is GTSNPN and CDR2 SVGIG (reference sequence). In DNA form, the CDR3 reads TGTGCCGCAAAAGGACTAGCGGGAGGTGAGCAGTTCTTC. Translation: CAAKGLAGGEQFF.

CDR3 region: CASNGPGLVFRGEKLFF. CDR3 DNA sequence: TGCGCCAGCAACGGGCCGGGGTTAGTTTTTCGTGGTGAAAAACTGTTTTTT. The V call is TRBV23-1, the J call TRBJ1-4; D is unresolved. TRBV23-1 qualifies as an ORF whose function is uncertain. V dropped 7 bases and J dropped 7 bases, with 25 bases sitting between them. CDR3 length: 17 residues.

The CDR3 reads CASSFPGGGTDTQYF. CDR3 nucleotides: TGTGCCAGCAGCTTTCCGGGGGGGGGCACAGATACGCAGTATTTT. The V gene is TRBV11-2, the J gene TRBJ2-3; 8 nucleotides line up with TRBD2. Germline CDR1 is SGHAT and CDR2 is FQNNGV. CDR3 length: 15 amino acids. The V gene end was trimmed by 3 bases and the J gene end by 1 base; junction bases not matched to a gene: 3.

CDR3 in amino acids: CASSYSGSGGGEQYF. The CDR3 DNA reads as TGTGCCAGCAGTTACTCGGGGAGTGGGGGAGGCGAGCAGTACTTC. The chain combines TRBV6-6 with TRBJ2-7; tentative D call: TRBD2 (6 bases). The CDR3 consists of 15 residues. Trimming took 0 bases from V and 6 from J, leaving 15 bases between them. Looked up from germline, CDR1 is MNHNY and CDR2 is SVGAGI (reference sequence).

The chain combines TRBV3-1 (or the pseudogene TRBV3-2) with TRBJ2-7, with 8 bases that match TRBD2. There are 15 residues in the CDR3. Germline assignment: CDR1 LGHDT and CDR2 YNNKEL (reference sequence). V dropped 0 bases and J dropped 3; count of bases not matched to a gene: 4. CDR3 DNA: TGTGCCAGCAGCCAAGACGGGAGGGCCGTCTACGAGCAGTACTTC. Translation gives CASSQDGRAVYEQYF.

This chain links TRBV19 with TRBJ2-2; 12 bases match TRBD2. CDR3 size: 15 residues. Per the germline V gene, CDR1 is LNHDA and CDR2 is SQIVND (reference sequence). J was trimmed by 1 base and V by 7 bases; bases with no gene match: 1. CDR3: CASKLAGGNTGELFF. The CDR3 DNA is TGTGCCAGTAAACTAGCGGGAGGGAACACCGGGGAGCTGTTTTTT. The variable domain in full, completed from reference TRBV19 and TRBJ2-2, reads DGGITQSPKYLFRKEGQNVTLSCEQNLNHDAMYWYRQDPGQGLRLIYYSQIVNDFQKGDIAEGYSVSREKKESFPLTVTSAQKNPTAFYLCASKLAGGNTGELFFGEGSRLTVL.

A single count supports this clone. CDR3 region: CASSYPAGGTDTQYF. In nucleotides, the CDR3 is TGTGCCAGCAGTTACCCCGCGGGAGGGACAGATACGCAGTATTTT. The J gene is TRBJ2-3, the V gene TRBV6-5; TRBD2 aligns across 9 bases. CDR1 and CDR2 from the germline V gene are MNHEY and SVGAGI. This CDR3 spans 15 amino acids. The trim removed 2 bases at V and 3 bases at J, leaving 3 bases unmatched.

The CDR3 DNA follows: TGTGCCAGCAGTTCCGGGACAGGGCATGGCTACACCTTC. It encodes CASSSGTGHGYTF. The chain uses TRBV7-9 and TRBJ1-2; 9 bases map to TRBD1. The junction had 5 bases not matched to a gene; V was cut back by 6 bases and J by 6 bases. The germline CDR1 and CDR2 sequences are SEHNR and FQNEAQ (reference sequence). This CDR3 spans 13 amino acids.

This chain joins TRBV11-1 and TRBJ2-7; TRBD1 is a possible D gene (5 bases). Trimming stripped 3 bases from V and 0 bases from J, with 12 bases between. CDR3 length: 15 residues. The V gene's germline CDR1 is SGHAT and CDR2 FQDESV (reference sequence). The DNA of the CDR3 is TGTGCCAGCAGCTTGCCCAGACAGCCCTCCTACGAGCAGTACTTC. This translates into CASSLPRQPSYEQYF. Using reference TRBV11-1 and TRBJ2-7 for the parts outside the CDR3, the full variable domain is EAEVAQSPRYKITEKSQAVAFWCDPISGHATLYWYRQILGQGPELLVQFQDESVVDDSQLPKDRFSAERLKGVDSTLKIQPAELGDSAMYLCASSLPRQPSYEQYFGPGTRLTVT.

Comments on this clone: Other DNA sequences from this sample encode an identical CDR3 as well. The rearrangement joins TRBV5-1 to TRBJ2-7; D is perhaps TRBD1 (6 bases). Deletions cut 0 bases from V and 4 bases from J, with 11 bases between. The CDR3 runs 14 residues. CDR1 is SGHRS, CDR2 YFSETQ, per germline. CDR3 nucleotides: TGCGCCAGCAGCTTGGGAGGGGGTGTTTACGAGCAGTACTTC. This translates into CASSLGGGVYEQYF.

The J gene is TRBJ1-2, the V gene TRBV7-9; 9 nucleotides agree with TRBD1. The trim removed 5 bases at V and 6 bases at J, leaving 4 bases unmatched. CDR3 length: 13 amino acids. Looked up from germline, CDR1 is SEHNR and CDR2 is FQNEAQ (reference sequence). The CDR3 nucleotides read TGTGCCAGCAGCCCCGGGACAGGGAATGGCTACACCTTC. Its protein is CASSPGTGNGYTF. The full variable domain, with the rest looked up from reference TRBV7-9 and TRBJ1-2, is DTGVSQNPRHKITKRGQNVTFRCDPISEHNRLYWYRQTLGQGPEFLTYFQNEAQLEKSRLLSDRFSAERPKGSFSTLEIQRTEQGDSAMYLCASSPGTGNGYTFGSGTRLTVV.

This clone was seen once. The chain links TRBV28 to TRBJ1-3; D gene ambiguous. Trimming removed 6 bases at V and 9 bases at J, with 15 bases between. The germline gives CDR1 MDHEN, CDR2 SYDVKM. The length of the CDR3 is 13 residues. DNA of the CDR3: TGTGCCAGCAGCTTAATTTCAGTCTCCACCATATATTTT. Translation: CASSLISVSTIYF.